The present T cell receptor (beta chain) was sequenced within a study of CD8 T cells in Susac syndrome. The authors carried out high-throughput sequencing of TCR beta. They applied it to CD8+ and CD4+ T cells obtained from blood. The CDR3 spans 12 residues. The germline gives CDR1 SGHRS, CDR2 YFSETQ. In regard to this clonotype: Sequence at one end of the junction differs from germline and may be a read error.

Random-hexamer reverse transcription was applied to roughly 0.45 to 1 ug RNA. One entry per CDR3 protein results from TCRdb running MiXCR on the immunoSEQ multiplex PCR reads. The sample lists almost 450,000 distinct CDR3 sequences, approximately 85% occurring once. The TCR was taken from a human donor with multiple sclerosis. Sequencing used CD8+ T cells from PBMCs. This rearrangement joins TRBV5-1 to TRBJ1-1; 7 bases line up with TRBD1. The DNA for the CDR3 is TGCGCCAGCAGCGCGGACAGGACTGACGCTTTCTTT. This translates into CASSADRTDAFF.